This TCR beta chain comes out of a study of blood T cells in healthy people across ages. This clonotype was seen more than once but under ten times. The CDR3 runs 16 residues. Germline-derived CDR1 and CDR2 are SEHNR and FQNEAQ (reference sequence). Trimming cost V 3 bases and J 7 bases, with 16 bases left between them. Primers used in a second PCR of about 6 to 11 cycles were a sample-barcoded 5' primer and a J-beta primer mix. TCRdb re-called the 5' RACE reads with MiXCR, one entry per CDR3 protein. The sample yields 1.5 million to 2 million distinct CDR3 sequences, 39% seen once. Specimen: blood. The chain uses TRBV7-9 and TRBJ1-6; maybe TRBD1 (6 bases). The clonotype was recovered from a human donor in good health. Written as DNA, the CDR3 is TGTGCCAGCAGCTTTGGGGGGCCCGACTCAAATTCACCCCTCCACTTT. Protein sequence: CASSFGGPDSNSPLHF.